The 16 T cell receptor beta chains given below trace back to one sample, sequenced in a study of cytomegalovirus exposure and HLA in healthy donors. Both 60 Vbeta primers and 13 Jbeta primers went into the PCR. Produced via immunoSEQ multiplex PCR; TCRdb's table is partial and in-frame only. The table has 150,000 or so clones, about two thirds seen once. Source material: PBMCs. The source of these receptors is a human donor in good health.

The chain has TRBV4-1 and TRBJ2-5; tentative D call: TRBD1 (5 bases). The CDR3 contains 13 residues. Germline CDR1 MGHRA, CDR2 YSYEKL. V was trimmed by 4 bases and J by 3 bases, leaving 9 bases between them. The CDR3 loop reads CASSLTVKETQYF. The CDR3 DNA is TGCGCCAGCAGCCTGACAGTAAAAGAGACCCAGTACTTC.

The chain recombines TRBV9 with TRBJ2-3; D may be TRBD2 (5 bases). CDR3 length: 13 amino acids. V lost 0 bases and J lost 6, with 8 bases in between. Germline V gene sequence: CDR1 SGDLS, CDR2 YYNGEE. The CDR3 protein is CASSVAGEDTQYF. Here the CDR3 DNA reads TGTGCCAGCAGCGTAGCCGGGGAGGATACGCAGTATTTT.

This CDR3 reads CASSQDSRVQAQHF. The DNA of the CDR3 is TGCGCCAGCAGCCAAGATTCCAGGGTTCAAGCCCAGCATTTT. The genes are TRBV4-1 and TRBJ1-5, with a tentative D call TRBD1 (5 bases). V was clipped by 0 bases and J by 11 bases, with 14 bases between them. This CDR3 is built from 14 residues. The V gene's germline CDR1 is MGHRA and CDR2 YSYEKL.

V and J are TRBV5-4 and TRBJ1-3; D may be TRBD1 (6 bases). This CDR3 is built from 15 residues. Germline V lookup: CDR1 SGHNT, CDR2 YYREEE (reference sequence). V was trimmed by 6 bases and J by 4 bases, leaving 17 bases between them. The CDR3 loop reads CASKGGGEYGNTIYF. CDR3 nucleotide sequence: TGTGCCAGCAAAGGGGGTGGGGAATACGGAAACACCATATATTTT.

This chain links TRBV6-6 with TRBJ1-2; 9 nucleotides line up with TRBD1. J lost 7 bases, V lost 6 bases, and 9 bases had no gene match. CDR1 and CDR2 (germline): MNHNY, SVGAGI (reference sequence). CDR3 size: 14 residues. This chain's CDR3 is CASRPRQGESGYTF. In DNA, the CDR3 is TGTGCCAGCAGACCTCGACAGGGGGAGAGTGGCTACACCTTC.

This sequence joins TRBV14 and TRBJ2-3; 9 positions match TRBD2. V lost 3 bases to trimming and J lost 2 bases; unmatched junction nucleotides: 6. Per germline, CDR1 SGHDN and CDR2 FVKESK. CDR3 length: 16 amino acids. The CDR3 DNA reads TGTGCCAGCAGCCAGACTAGCGGCCACATCACAGATACGCAGTATTTT. Translating it yields CASSQTSGHITDTQYF.

The V gene is TRBV20-1, the J gene TRBJ2-1; 9 positions agree with TRBD2. Trimming at V came to 3 bases and at J to 14 bases, leaving 5 bases not matched to a gene. This CDR3 is built from 11 residues. Per germline, CDR1 DFQATT and CDR2 SNEGSKA (reference sequence). Written as DNA, the CDR3 is TGCAGTGCTAGCCCCGGGACTAGCAAGTTCTTC. Translated, it gives CSASPGTSKFF.

This clone occurred once. This sequence joins TRBV23-1 and TRBJ1-6; D not certain. TRBV23-1 has ORF status, its function being uncertain. V gave up 2 bases and J gave up 3 bases, with 8 bases separating them. CDR3 size: 15 residues. Written as DNA, the CDR3 is TGCGCCAGCAGTCAAGAGGGATACTATAATTCACCCCTCCACTTT. Translating gives CASSQEGYYNSPLHF.

The V and J genes are TRBV6-6 and TRBJ1-2, with D tentatively TRBD1 (6 bases). V was clipped by 6 bases and J by 4 bases, with 18 bases between them. The CDR3 sequence is 15 residues long. From germline, CDR1 is MNHNY and CDR2 SVGAGI (reference sequence). CDR3 residues: CASSAITGLGYGYTF. CDR3 coding DNA: TGTGCCAGCAGCGCCATAACAGGGTTAGGCTATGGCTACACCTTC.

This clone turned up a few times. The chain couples TRBV7-2 to TRBJ2-7, with TRBD2 matching over 7 bases. CDR1 is SGHTA, CDR2 FQGNSA, per germline. The CDR3 spans 16 residues. V dropped 0 bases and J dropped 5; count of bases not matched to a gene: 10. Here the CDR3 DNA reads TGTGCCAGCAGCTTAGCGGGAGGGACTACTGGAAACGAGCAGTACTTC. This gives the protein CASSLAGGTTGNEQYF.

The CDR3 here is CASGPNRGGENTEAFF. CDR3 bases: TGTGCTAGTGGTCCCAACCGGGGTGGGGAGAACACTGAAGCTTTCTTT. The gene calls are TRBV12-5 and TRBJ1-1; D is unresolved. This CDR3 spans 16 amino acids. The ends were cut back, 5 bases at V and 1 base at J, with 17 bases in the middle. Germline V CDR1 and CDR2: LGHNT, FRNRAP.

CDR3 nucleotides: TGTGCCAGCAGCTTTCGGAGCGGGGGTAACAATGAGCAGTTCTTC. Translated: CASSFRSGGNNEQFF. The V gene is TRBV13, the J gene TRBJ2-1; 8 nucleotides align to TRBD2. The J segment lost 5 bases and the V segment lost 3 bases, leaving 6 bases of the junction unmatched. Germline V gene data show CDR1 as PRHDT and CDR2 as FYEKMQ (reference sequence). The CDR3 has 15 residues. The full variable domain, its missing parts supplied by reference TRBV13 and TRBJ2-1, is AAGVIQSPRHLIKEKRETATLKCYPIPRHDTVYWYQQGPGQDPQFLISFYEKMQSDKGSIPDRFSAQQFSDYHSELNMSSLELGDSALYFCASSFRSGGNNEQFFGPGTRLTVL.

V is TRBV7-2 and J is TRBJ1-5, with D perhaps TRBD1 (5 bases). The germline CDR1 and CDR2 sequences are SGHTA and FQGNSA. The V end lost 4 bases, the J end lost 4 bases, and 8 bases lay between the germline ends. The CDR3 sequence is 13 residues long. Here the CDR3 reads CASSWGGNQPQHF. CDR3 nucleotide sequence: TGTGCCAGCAGCTGGGGGGGAAATCAGCCCCAGCATTTT.

The sample holds a few counts of this clone. V and J are TRBV6-6 and TRBJ1-1; the D is unclear. Per the germline V gene, CDR1 is MNHNY and CDR2 is SVGAGI (reference sequence). This CDR3 spans 12 amino acids. The V end lost 4 bases, the J end lost 6 bases, and 9 bases lay between the germline ends. CDR3 protein: CASSWGVSEAFF. The DNA for the CDR3 is TGTGCCAGCAGTTGGGGAGTCTCTGAAGCTTTCTTT.

The rearrangement joins TRBV6-5 to TRBJ1-6, with 11 bases that match TRBD1. V was clipped by 6 bases and J by 8 bases; unmatched bases: 6. This CDR3 is built from 15 residues. Germline CDR1 and CDR2: MNHEY and SVGAGI. CDR3 DNA sequence: TGTGCCAGCAGGGGACAGGGGGGACCCTATTCACCCCTCCACTTT. Translation: CASRGQGGPYSPLHF.

This clone occurred a few times. Other DNA sequences in this sample translate to the same CDR3. The chain joins TRBV6-5 to TRBJ1-1; no definite D call. The germline gives CDR1 MNHEY, CDR2 SVGAGI. V lost 2 bases and J 1 base, leaving 8 bases between the germline ends. This CDR3 is built from 14 residues. This CDR3 is CASSYGRGNTEAFF. For the CDR3, the DNA is TGTGCCAGCAGTTACGGGCGGGGGAACACTGAAGCTTTCTTT.